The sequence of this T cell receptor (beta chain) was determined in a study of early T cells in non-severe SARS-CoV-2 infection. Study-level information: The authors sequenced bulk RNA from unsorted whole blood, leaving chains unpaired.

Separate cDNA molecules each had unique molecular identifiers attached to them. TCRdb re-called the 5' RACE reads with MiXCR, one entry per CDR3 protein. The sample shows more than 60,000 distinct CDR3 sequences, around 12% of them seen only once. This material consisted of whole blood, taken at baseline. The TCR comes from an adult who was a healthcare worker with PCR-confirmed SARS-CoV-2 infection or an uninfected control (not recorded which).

CDR3 nucleotide sequence: TGTGCCAGCAGCTTGCTGGGGTTTAGCACTGAAGCTTTCTTT. Translating gives CASSLLGFSTEAFF. This rearrangement joins TRBV5-6 to TRBJ1-1; D call uncertain. This CDR3 contains 14 residues. The ends were cut back, 1 base at V and 4 bases at J, with 11 bases in the middle. Germline values: CDR1 SGHDT, CDR2 YYEEEE.